The source of this T cell receptor beta chain is a study of T cell repertoires in cytomegalovirus infection. Across the study: Recently identified HLA-C-restricted CMV epitopes were used, and well-studied HLA-B-restricted CMV epitopes were used as well. It was the public TCR beta signatures that indicated both CMV infection and matching HLA type.

This clonotype was observed a few times. Its antigen is currently unknown. This CDR3 is built from 17 residues. With V trimmed by 1 base and J by 5 bases, 11 bases remained unmatched. Germline CDR1 SEHNR, CDR2 FQNEAQ (reference sequence). TCRdb re-derived calls from the reads in MiXCR, one entry per CDR3 protein. The sample shows fewer than 200,000 distinct CDR3 sequences, roughly 21% of them seen only once. Here the sequenced sample was CD8+ T cells from cultured PBMCs, taken from culture after CMV antigen stimulation. The sequence came from a human donor in good health (CMV status not recorded). Some clones in this sample may be carry-over from other donors' samples. The J gene is TRBJ2-7, the V gene TRBV7-9; the match to TRBD2 covers 10 bases. Here the CDR3 reads CASSLVVWASGSDEQYF. CDR3 coding DNA: TGTGCCAGCAGCTTAGTGGTTTGGGCTAGCGGGAGCGACGAGCAGTACTTC.